This TCR beta chain emerged from a study of blood T cell repertoires in COVID-19. This clone was seen a handful of times. V trimming: 4 bases; J trimming: 4 bases; junction bases outside the gene matches: 6. The CDR3 runs to 14 residues. Looked up from germline, CDR1 is LNHDA and CDR2 is SQIVND (reference sequence). TCRdb keeps only in-frame clones here, not all; method: immunoSEQ multiplex PCR. The sample contains some 200,000 clones, roughly four fifths of which appear only once. The TCR comes from a man aged 35 to 55 who had recovered from COVID-19. The chain couples TRBV19 to TRBJ1-2; TRBD1 matches 7 bases. Sequenced input: PBMCs or T cells enriched from blood (not recorded which). DNA for the CDR3: TGTGCCAGTAGTAGCACGGGACAGATCTATGGCTACACCTTC. This sequence encodes CASSSTGQIYGYTF.